These 22 T cell receptor beta chains were all obtained from the same sample, sequenced in a study of beta chain features in type 1 diabetes (dated by TCRdb to between 2017 and 2018). The library came from the immunoSEQ multiplex PCR assay. The High Capacity cDNA Reverse Transcription Kit was used to reverse transcribe all of the isolated RNA, meaning that expressed TCRB transcripts were what got sequenced. The table was pulled from immuneACCESS by TCRdb, which kept in-frame rearrangements only. Such tables lose some clones; where checked, under half of the loss comes from unresolved V genes, and the rest has no known cause. The sample table records around 240,000 clones; roughly 70% of these occur just once. 0.053% of the sample rests with the top ten. The sequenced sample was naive CD4+ T cells from blood. The cell subset or site label corresponds to: true naive CD4+ T cells. The receptors shown here come from a man aged 25-45 years in good health.

Comments on this clone: Other DNA sequences in this specimen translate into the identical CDR3. The chain couples TRBV30 to TRBJ2-5; D is ambiguous. This CDR3 is 13 amino acids long. Trimming cost V 2 bases and J 0 bases, with 7 bases left between them. Germline assignment: CDR1 GTSNPN and CDR2 SVGIG (reference sequence). The CDR3 loop is CAWSRTDQETQYF. CDR3 in DNA: TGTGCCTGGAGTAGGACGGACCAAGAGACCCAGTACTTC.

This sequence joins TRBV25-1 and TRBJ2-1; maybe TRBD1 (6 bases). CDR1 and CDR2 (germline): MGHDK, SYGVNS. CDR3 size: 14 residues. Trimming left V 5 bases short and J 5 bases short, with 13 bases between. CDR3 DNA: TGTGCCAGCAGTAAAGCAGGGGCGGACAATGAGCAGTTCTTC. This encodes CASSKAGADNEQFF.

This clone has only one observation. The same CDR3 can be traced to other DNA sequences in this sample. J is TRBJ2-7 and V is TRBV25-1; D is ambiguous. The germline V and J ends were trimmed by 5 bases and 2 bases, with 13 bases remaining between them. The CDR3 has 14 amino acids. The germline V gene encodes CDR1 MGHDK and CDR2 SYGVNS. The CDR3: CASSLAGVTYEQYF. The CDR3 coding sequence is TGTGCCAGCAGTCTGGCAGGAGTAACCTACGAGCAGTACTTC.

This clone appeared once. This sample also contains other DNA sequences that code for the same CDR3. The rearrangement joins TRBV11-2 to TRBJ2-5; D unresolved. The CDR3 sequence is 11 residues long. Germline V gene data show CDR1 as SGHAT and CDR2 as FQNNGV. The germline V and J ends were trimmed by 3 bases and 5 bases, with 4 bases remaining between them. The CDR3 sequence: CASSLRETQYF. CDR3 coding DNA: TGTGCCAGCAGCTTGAGGGAGACCCAGTACTTC.

The gene calls are TRBV7-8 and TRBJ1-2, with TRBD1 matching over 7 bases. Germline CDR1 reads SGHVS; CDR2 reads FQNEAQ. After removal of 4 bases from V and 4 bases from J, the junction contained 9 bases not matched to a gene. The CDR3 runs to 15 residues. The CDR3 bases are TGTGCCAGCAGCTACCGGACAGGCCTACTCTATGGCTACACCTTC. This translates into CASSYRTGLLYGYTF.

The rearrangement uses TRBV30 and TRBJ2-3; tentatively, D is TRBD1 (5 bases). This CDR3 contains 14 residues. CDR1 and CDR2 from the germline V gene are GTSNPN and SVGIG (reference sequence). Trimming took 4 bases from V and 0 from J, leaving 11 bases between them. The CDR3 DNA is TGTGCCTGGAATCAGGGCAGGAGCACAGATACGCAGTATTTT. Protein: CAWNQGRSTDTQYF.

The J gene is TRBJ2-1, the V gene TRBV30, with D possibly being TRBD1 or TRBD2 (6 bases each). The V end was cut by 2 bases, the J end by 6 bases, with 14 bases between. Per germline, CDR1 GTSNPN and CDR2 SVGIG (reference sequence). This CDR3 has 14 amino acids. The CDR3 reads CAWSRGVRGNEQFF. The CDR3 coding sequence is TGTGCCTGGAGTAGGGGGGTGAGGGGCAATGAGCAGTTCTTC.

The genes are TRBV30 and TRBJ2-7; D is tentatively TRBD1 or TRBD2 (5 bases each). This CDR3 region has 12 residues. Trimming shortened V by 5 bases and J by 4 bases, and 12 bases separated the two germline ends. The germline V gene encodes CDR1 GTSNPN and CDR2 SVGIG (reference sequence). The CDR3 bases are TGTGCCTGGGCCGGGACCTCATACGAGCAGTACTTC. Protein product: CAWAGTSYEQYF.

Concerning this clone: The same CDR3 can be traced to other DNA sequences in this sample. V usage is TRBV7-2 and J usage is TRBJ2-7; tentatively, D is TRBD2 (6 bases). The CDR3 has 13 residues. V was cut by 5 bases and J by 0 bases, with 8 bases left in between. The germline CDR1 and CDR2 sequences are SGHTA and FQGNSA. For the CDR3, the DNA is TGTGCCAGCAGCCGGGACTCCTCCTACGAGCAGTACTTC. Translation: CASSRDSSYEQYF.

This clone was observed a single time. V is TRBV10-1 and J is TRBJ2-2; D uncertain. Trimming removed 3 bases at V and 5 bases at J, with 7 bases between. The CDR3 is 13 residues long. Germline CDR1 is WNHNN and CDR2 is SYGVQD (reference sequence). As DNA, the CDR3 is TGCGCCAGCAGTGATCTGGGAACCGGGGAGCTGTTTTTT. Its protein is CASSDLGTGELFF.

The chain carries TRBV4-2 and TRBJ2-1; 7 bases agree with TRBD2. Trimming took 0 bases from V and 3 from J; bases not matched to a gene: 5. Germline V gives CDR1 LGHNA, CDR2 YNFKEQ. There are 16 residues in the CDR3. The CDR3 nucleotides are TGTGCCAGCAGCCAAGATGGAGCGGGGAGCTACAATGAGCAGTTCTTC. It specifies CASSQDGAGSYNEQFF.

This clone has only a few counts. The V and J genes are TRBV19 and TRBJ1-5, with 7 bases matching TRBD1. The V gene end was trimmed by 7 bases and the J gene end by 6 bases; junction bases not matched to a gene: 9. Germline V gene lookup returns CDR1 LNHDA and CDR2 SQIVND (reference sequence). The CDR3 spans 14 residues. CDR3 in amino acids: CASNPDRVGQPQHF. The CDR3 bases are TGTGCCAGTAATCCCGACAGGGTCGGTCAGCCCCAGCATTTT. Full variable domain (missing parts from reference TRBV19 and TRBJ1-5): DGGITQSPKYLFRKEGQNVTLSCEQNLNHDAMYWYRQDPGQGLRLIYYSQIVNDFQKGDIAEGYSVSREKKESFPLTVTSAQKNPTAFYLCASNPDRVGQPQHFGDGTRLSIL.

The rearrangement links TRBV2 to TRBJ2-1; 8 nucleotides agree with TRBD2. Trimming took 6 bases from V and 4 from J; bases not matched to a gene: 8. Germline V gene lookup returns CDR1 SNHLY and CDR2 FYNNEI. This CDR3 has 15 amino acids. The CDR3 loop reads CASRLGLAAYNEQFF. The CDR3 nucleotides are TGTGCCAGCAGGCTCGGACTAGCCGCATACAATGAGCAGTTCTTC.

The table lists this clone with a few counts. Different DNA sequences within this sample yield the same CDR3. J is TRBJ2-7 and V is TRBV29-1, with TRBD1 matching over 7 bases. V was clipped by 1 base and J by 0 bases; unmatched bases: 0. Germline-derived CDR1 and CDR2 are SQVTM and ANQGSEA. This CDR3 has 13 amino acids. In DNA form, the CDR3 reads TGCAGCGTTGAAGGGGACAGCTCCTACGAGCAGTACTTC. This translates into CSVEGDSSYEQYF.

In nucleotides, the CDR3 is TGTGCCTCCACCCGGGACAGTGATTACGAGCAGTACTTC. This gives the protein CASTRDSDYEQYF. The chain couples TRBV30 to TRBJ2-7; 7 bases are shared with TRBD1. The CDR3 is made up of 13 amino acids. The V gene's germline CDR1 is GTSNPN and CDR2 SVGIG (reference sequence). V shed 7 bases, J shed 4 bases, and the junction held 10 bases outside the gene matches.

This clone was recorded once. The CDR3 region has the DNA TGTGCCAGCAGCGTAGGAGGTATTCCAGAGACCCAGTACTTC. Encoded protein: CASSVGGIPETQYF. The rearrangement joins TRBV9 to TRBJ2-5; D is ambiguous. V was clipped by 0 bases and J by 4 bases, with 10 bases between them. The CDR3 is 14 amino acids. The V gene's germline CDR1 is SGDLS and CDR2 YYNGEE.

The rearrangement links TRBV27 to TRBJ2-1; 10 bases fit TRBD2. Germline V gene data show CDR1 as MNHEY and CDR2 as SMNVEV (reference sequence). The CDR3 is 17 amino acids. J lost 9 bases, V lost 0 bases, and 11 bases had no gene match. The chain's CDR3 is CASSLSQASGSSSEQFF. In DNA form, the CDR3 reads TGTGCCAGCAGTTTATCGCAGGCTAGCGGGAGTAGTAGTGAGCAGTTCTTC.

V and J are TRBV19 and TRBJ1-1, with D possibly TRBD1 on 5 matching bases. Germline V gives CDR1 LNHDA, CDR2 SQIVND (reference sequence). This CDR3 comprises 13 residues. V shed 5 bases and J shed 4 bases, with 11 bases lying between them. The CDR3 region is CASSSTVLTEAFF. The CDR3, as DNA: TGTGCCAGTAGTTCGACAGTACTCACTGAAGCTTTCTTT.

This clone was seen only a few times. This rearrangement joins TRBV29-1 to TRBJ1-5, with D possibly TRBD1 on 6 matching bases. The length of the CDR3 is 14 residues. V lost 6 bases and J 1 base, leaving 13 bases between the germline ends. Germline V lookup: CDR1 SQVTM, CDR2 ANQGSEA. CDR3 in amino acids: CSVATGRSNQPQHF. The CDR3 nucleotides are TGCAGCGTGGCAACAGGGAGGAGCAATCAGCCCCAGCATTTT. The full variable domain, in which reference TRBV29-1 and TRBJ1-5 provide the parts outside the CDR3, is SAVISQKPSRDICQRGTSLTIQCQVDSQVTMMFWYRQQPGQSLTLIATANQGSEATYESGFVIDKFPISRPNLTFSTLTVSNMSPEDSSIYLCSVATGRSNQPQHFGDGTRLSIL.

This clone has just a few counts. Other nucleotide sequences from this sample produce the same CDR3. The V and J genes are TRBV29-1 and TRBJ2-7; no firm D call. Trimming took off 3 bases at V and 0 bases at J, with 6 bases between the two ends. The CDR3 sequence is 12 residues long. From germline, CDR1 is SQVTM and CDR2 ANQGSEA. CDR3 sequence: CSVEVSSYEQYF. The DNA for the CDR3 is TGCAGCGTTGAGGTCAGCTCCTACGAGCAGTACTTC.

In DNA form, the CDR3 reads TGTGCCAGCAGCTACCTTAGGGGGTCTAGCACAGATACGCAGTATTTT. Translated, it gives CASSYLRGSSTDTQYF. V is TRBV7-2 and J is TRBJ2-3, with D possibly being TRBD1 (6 bases). CDR3 length: 16 amino acids. Germline assignment: CDR1 SGHTA and CDR2 FQGNSA. V was pared by 4 bases and J by 0 bases, with 14 bases between.

The rearrangement uses TRBV11-2 and TRBJ2-7, with D perhaps TRBD2 (6 bases). CDR3 length equals 14 residues. Germline V gives CDR1 SGHAT, CDR2 FQNNGV. V shed 1 base and J shed 5 bases, with 12 bases lying between them. The CDR3 DNA reads as TGTGCCAGCAGCTTAGTGGGCGGACTAAACGAGCAGTACTTC. This codes for CASSLVGGLNEQYF.